One and the same sample provided the 23 T cell receptor beta chains below, sequenced in a study of cytomegalovirus exposure and HLA in healthy donors (dated by TCRdb to about 2017). Library preparation was by the immunoSEQ multiplex PCR assay. For the multiplex PCR, a mixture combining 60 forward primers for TCR Vbeta segments and 13 reverse primers for TCR Jbeta segments was used. This immuneACCESS table, as held by TCRdb, lists in-frame sequences with V and J called but not all clones. Of the missing ones, under half trace to an unresolved V gene in checked studies; the others have no known cause. Across this sample there are 200,000 or so clones, with roughly 85% seen only once. Around 2% of the sample belongs to the ten largest clones. Source material: PBMCs. These receptors were obtained from a man aged 18 to 29 in good health and CMV-seronegative.

The J gene is TRBJ2-7, the V gene TRBV29-1; tentatively, D is TRBD2 (5 bases). The germline V and J ends were trimmed by 5 bases and 4 bases, with 15 bases remaining between them. This CDR3 has 13 amino acids. CDR1 and CDR2 (germline): SQVTM, ANQGSEA. The CDR3 loop is CSVIGGLPYEQYF. CDR3 coding DNA: TGCAGCGTTATTGGAGGCTTGCCGTACGAGCAGTACTTC.

This clone was detected once. This rearrangement joins TRBV6-6 to TRBJ2-7, with 10 bases lining up with TRBD1. The CDR3 is 14 residues long. J was trimmed by 4 bases and V by 6 bases; bases with no gene match: 6. The germline CDR1 and CDR2 sequences are MNHNY and SVGAGI (reference sequence). CDR3: CASSPTGQGYEQYF. The CDR3 bases are TGTGCCAGCAGCCCCACGGGACAGGGGTACGAGCAGTACTTC.

J is TRBJ2-6 and V is TRBV4-3, with D possibly being TRBD2 (6 bases). V was shortened by 4 bases and J by 0 bases, with 7 bases between the two germline ends. Germline V gene sequence: CDR1 LGHNA, CDR2 YSLEER. CDR3 length equals 15 residues. CDR3 amino acids: CASSRGDSGANVLTF. The CDR3 nucleotides read TGCGCCAGCAGCCGGGGGGACTCTGGGGCCAACGTCCTGACTTTC.

This chain links TRBV19 with TRBJ2-7, with no clear D. Germline V lookup: CDR1 LNHDA, CDR2 SQIVND (reference sequence). The ends were cut back, 6 bases at V and 3 bases at J, with 21 bases in the middle. This CDR3 is 16 amino acids long. CDR3 loop: CASSPAVVPPGYEQYF. Written as DNA, the CDR3 is TGTGCCAGTAGCCCTGCAGTGGTACCCCCTGGCTACGAGCAGTACTTC.

A word on this clone: The identical CDR3 is also encoded by other nucleotide sequences in the sample. V and J are TRBV9 and TRBJ1-1; no definite D call. The germline gives CDR1 SGDLS, CDR2 YYNGEE. V was trimmed by 0 bases and J by 2 bases, leaving 5 bases between them. The length of the CDR3 is 13 residues. The CDR3 DNA follows: TGTGCCAGCAGCGTAGGGAGAAACACTGAAGCTTTCTTT. Translated: CASSVGRNTEAFF.

The chain combines TRBV9 with TRBJ2-5, with 7 bases identical to TRBD1. V was clipped by 7 bases and J by 1 base; unmatched bases: 10. CDR1 is SGDLS and CDR2 is YYNGEE in the germline V gene. The CDR3 loop spans 15 amino acids. Written as DNA, the CDR3 is TGTGCCAGCGGAACAATGACAGGGTCCCAAGAGACCCAGTACTTC. This gives the protein CASGTMTGSQETQYF.

The J gene is TRBJ2-7, the V gene TRBV29-1; 12 bases line up with TRBD1. V trimming: 3 bases; J trimming: 5 bases; junction bases outside the gene matches: 2. CDR3 length: 13 residues. Germline-derived CDR1 and CDR2 are SQVTM and ANQGSEA. The DNA for the CDR3 is TGCAGCGTTGAGGGGGACAGGGGGCACGAGCAGTACTTC. It specifies CSVEGDRGHEQYF.

The chain recombines TRBV2 with TRBJ1-5; D is ambiguous. The CDR3 is 14 amino acids. The ends were cut back, 6 bases at V and 3 bases at J, with 12 bases in the middle. Looked up from germline, CDR1 is SNHLY and CDR2 is FYNNEI. The CDR3 bases are TGTGCCAGCAGACCAGGTATGGACAATCAGCCCCAGCATTTT. Protein: CASRPGMDNQPQHF.

This sequence joins TRBV6-5 and TRBJ1-1; D is unclear. The CDR3 is 15 amino acids. V was cut by 2 bases and J by 0 bases, with 10 bases left in between. Looked up from germline, CDR1 is MNHEY and CDR2 is SVGAGI. The CDR3 nucleotides are TGTGCCAGCAGTTACGGCTCCTCAATGAACACTGAAGCTTTCTTT. This encodes CASSYGSSMNTEAFF.

This chain joins TRBV27 and TRBJ2-7; no clear D. CDR1 and CDR2 (germline): MNHEY, SMNVEV (reference sequence). The CDR3 covers 13 residues. Trimming took 3 bases from V and 7 from J, leaving 13 bases between them. The CDR3 sequence: CASSLNWAGEQYF. Written as DNA, the CDR3 is TGTGCCAGCAGTTTGAACTGGGCCGGAGAGCAGTACTTC.

Relative to its sample, this clone is medium-sized. V gene TRBV7-9 combines with J gene TRBJ2-3; D possibly corresponds to TRBD2 (5 bases). This CDR3 is built from 14 residues. Germline V lookup: CDR1 SEHNR, CDR2 FQNEAQ (reference sequence). V lost 10 bases, J lost 1 base, and 15 bases lay in between. CDR3 nucleotides: TGTGCCACCTTCAAGACCGGGGGCACAGATACGCAGTATTTT. Translation: CATFKTGGTDTQYF.

V gene TRBV19 combines with J gene TRBJ2-7; 7 bases are a match to TRBD2. CDR1 and CDR2 from the germline V gene are LNHDA and SQIVND (reference sequence). V lost 3 bases, J lost 2 bases, and 4 bases stayed unmatched. The CDR3 contains 14 residues. CDR3 DNA: TGTGCCAGTAGTATGGGGGGAGGGGCCTACGAGCAGTACTTC. Its translation is CASSMGGGAYEQYF. Full variable domain (rest looked up from reference TRBV19 and TRBJ2-7): DGGITQSPKYLFRKEGQNVTLSCEQNLNHDAMYWYRQDPGQGLRLIYYSQIVNDFQKGDIAEGYSVSREKKESFPLTVTSAQKNPTAFYLCASSMGGGAYEQYFGPGTRLTVT.

The CDR3 sequence: CASSYLPGQSYEQYF. The CDR3 DNA is TGTGCCAGCAGTTACTTGCCAGGACAATCCTACGAGCAGTACTTC. The chain has TRBV6-6 and TRBJ2-7; the D gene is possibly TRBD1 (5 bases). This CDR3 spans 15 amino acids. V shed 1 base and J shed 1 base, with 11 bases lying between them. The germline V gene has CDR1 MNHNY and CDR2 SVGAGI (reference sequence).

V is TRBV10-1 and J is TRBJ1-5; weak D call: TRBD1 (5 bases). CDR1 WNHNN and CDR2 SYGVQD come from the germline V gene (reference sequence). This CDR3 spans 20 amino acids. V lost 4 bases, J lost 0 bases, and 25 bases lay in between. The CDR3 nucleotides are TGCGCCAGCAGTGTTACTCCGGGAGGGGCGAAAAGATTTAGCAATCAGCCCCAGCATTTT. Translating it yields CASSVTPGGAKRFSNQPQHF.

Details on this clone: The junction departs from germline at one end; a sequencing error may be responsible. The rearrangement links TRBV7-7 to TRBJ1-3, with D tentatively TRBD1 (6 bases). The CDR3 extends over 15 amino acids. Looked up from germline, CDR1 is SSHAT and CDR2 is FNYEAQ (reference sequence). CDR3 in DNA: TGTGCTAGCAGCTTAGACGGGGGGCATGGAAACACCATATATTTT. This codes for CASSLDGGHGNTIYF.

The table lists this clone with a few counts. This sequence joins TRBV28 and TRBJ2-1; 10 nucleotides agree with TRBD2. Per germline, CDR1 MDHEN and CDR2 SYDVKM. CDR3 size: 16 residues. V lost 6 bases, J lost 4 bases, and 9 bases stayed unmatched. CDR3 coding DNA: TGTGCCAGCAGCCCCACTAGCGGGGCCACGTACAATGAGCAGTTCTTC. Protein: CASSPTSGATYNEQFF.

The chain is built from TRBV6-5 and TRBJ2-5, with D maybe TRBD2 (7 bases). Germline-derived CDR1 and CDR2 are MNHEY and SVGAGI. Trimming took off 0 bases at V and 5 bases at J, with 16 bases between the two ends. This CDR3 contains 16 residues. CDR3 loop: CASSYSIGGGGETQYF. The DNA of the CDR3 is TGTGCCAGCAGTTACTCGATAGGGGGGGGAGGTGAGACCCAGTACTTC.

This sequence joins TRBV5-1 and TRBJ2-3, with a tentative D call TRBD2 (5 bases). Germline values: CDR1 SGHRS, CDR2 YFSETQ. The CDR3 is made up of 14 amino acids. Deletions cut 4 bases from V and 6 bases from J, with 15 bases between. The chain's CDR3 is CASSAGRPSDTQYF. CDR3 bases: TGCGCCAGCAGCGCGGGTCGGCCTTCGGATACGCAGTATTTT.

As to this clone: The junction does not match germline at one end; this may be a read error. V gene TRBV7-9 combines with J gene TRBJ1-5; TRBD1 matches 8 bases. Germline V lookup: CDR1 SEHNR, CDR2 FQNEAQ (reference sequence). CDR3 length: 15 residues. The CDR3 bases are TGTTCCAGCAGCTTAGGGACCACAGGGGGTCAGCCCCAGCATTTT. It translates to CSSSLGTTGGQPQHF. Full variable domain (remainder filled in from reference TRBV7-9 and TRBJ1-5): DTGVSQNPRHKITKRGQNVTFRCDPISEHNRLYWYRQTLGQGPEFLTYFQNEAQLEKSRLLSDRFSAERPKGSFSTLEIQRTEQGDSAMYLCSSSLGTTGGQPQHFGDGTRLSIL.

This chain links TRBV7-9 with TRBJ2-6; D remains unclear. The CDR3 is 16 residues long. Looked up from germline, CDR1 is SEHNR and CDR2 is FQNEAQ (reference sequence). Trimming took off 4 bases at V and 0 bases at J, with 10 bases between the two ends. CDR3 DNA: TGTGCCAGCAGCTATTCCCCCGGCTCTGGGGCCAACGTCCTGACTTTC. Translating it yields CASSYSPGSGANVLTF.

The rearrangement joins TRBV11-2 to TRBJ2-1; 8 bases align to TRBD2. CDR3 length equals 13 residues. Losses at the gene ends were 6 bases for V and 9 bases for J; bases not matched to a gene: 7. Germline CDR1 reads SGHAT; CDR2 reads FQNNGV. The CDR3 DNA reads as TGTGCCAGCAGGCCCGGGAGGGGAGGTGAGCAGTTCTTC. This translates into CASRPGRGGEQFF.

This clone was recorded once. This chain joins TRBV13 and TRBJ1-1; 8 bases match TRBD1. Germline values: CDR1 PRHDT, CDR2 FYEKMQ (reference sequence). V shed 5 bases, J shed 1 base, and the junction held 3 bases outside the gene matches. This CDR3 contains 14 residues. CDR3 amino acids: CASSRTGTNTEAFF. DNA for the CDR3: TGTGCCAGCAGCCGGACAGGGACGAACACTGAAGCTTTCTTT.

The chain couples TRBV7-8 to TRBJ1-1; no definite D call. CDR1 is SGHVS and CDR2 is FQNEAQ in the germline V gene. The CDR3 is made up of 15 amino acids. Trimming shortened V by 1 base and J by 2 bases, and 11 bases separated the two germline ends. As DNA, the CDR3 is TGTGCCAGCAGCTTAGTTGTCGGGTTTAACACTGAAGCTTTCTTT. Protein sequence: CASSLVVGFNTEAFF.